This T cell receptor (beta chain) was sequenced for a study of T cells in localized non-small cell lung cancer. Profiling relied on immunoSEQ multiplex PCR, and the TCRdb table lists in-frame clones only, not all of them. The profile shows under 35,000 clones, approximately 90% of them singletons. Trimming left V 6 bases short and J 4 bases short, with 15 bases between. This CDR3 is built from 14 residues. Germline CDR1 GTSNPN, CDR2 SVGIG (reference sequence). This sequence joins TRBV30 and TRBJ2-2; D ambiguous. This clonotype was sampled from a woman aged 35-75 years with stage III lung adenocarcinoma. This specimen was peripheral blood mononuclear cells, taken before any cancer treatment. The CDR3: CACSAGRFTGELFF. The DNA of the CDR3 is TGTGCCTGTTCAGCAGGACGGTTCACCGGGGAGCTGTTTTTT. Full variable domain (remainder filled in from reference TRBV30 and TRBJ2-2): SQTIHQWPATLVQPVGSPLSLECTVEGTSNPNLYWYRQAAGRGLQLLFYSVGIGQISSEVPQNLSASRPQDRQFILSSKKLLLSDSGFYLCACSAGRFTGELFFGEGSRLTVL.